This T cell receptor beta chain was identified in a study of siplizumab effects on memory and regulatory T cells. Study results and limitations: Left unconfirmed was the suppressive function of proliferating Tregs from siplizumab cultures. Naive T cells looked more diverse than memory cells, and they looked like major contributors to the alloresponse.

The V gene's germline CDR1 is SGHNT and CDR2 YENEEA. Unmatched junction bases numbered 8, after V lost 3 bases and J lost 7 bases. This CDR3 has 15 amino acids. Comments on this clone: Antigen specificity is unknown.

Libraries were prepared by immunoSEQ multiplex PCR; TCRdb keeps only in-frame clonotypes and omits some of them. The sample shows over 100,000 clones, over 90% of them seen only once. The sample consisted of Tregs sorted from blood. The source of this sequence is a human donor in good health. The J gene is TRBJ2-2, the V gene TRBV11-3; the match to TRBD2 covers 7 bases. CDR3 sequence reads: CASSLVAGAIGELFF. The CDR3 DNA follows: TGTGCCAGCAGCTTGGTCGCGGGAGCGATCGGGGAGCTGTTTTTT.